This is a list of T cell receptor beta chains from one sample in a study of OX40 agonist ivuxolimab in advanced cancers. This table comes from immunoSEQ multiplex PCR, and its TCRdb copy is limited to in-frame clones, with some not included. The sample carries around 81,000 clones, 88% recorded once. Sequenced here: CD4+ or CD8+ T cells sorted from blood, sampled in a trial of the OX40 agonist ivuxolimab. The source is an adult with an advanced solid tumor such as melanoma, head and neck, liver or kidney cancer. CDR3s include the opening cysteine and the closing phenylalanine or tryptophan. The D gene is left open where the match is weak. Not all rows give a size; the values are once, few, many and, for expanded clones, a class.

V gene: TRBV5-6
clone size: NA
J gene: TRBJ2-7
D gene: NA
CDR3 length: 18
CDR3 DNA: TGTGCCAGCAGCCCGCGTATGCGGATAAGTCAGGGGTACTACGAGCAGTACTTC
CDR3 protein: CASSPRMRISQGYYEQYF

V gene: TRBV2
clone size: NA
J gene: TRBJ2-2
D gene: NA
CDR3 length: 15
CDR3 DNA: TGTGCCAGCAGTGAAGTGGAGGGTAACACCGGGGAGCTGTTTTTT
CDR3 protein: CASSEVEGNTGELFF

V gene: TRBV27
clone size: few
J gene: TRBJ2-6
D gene: NA
CDR3 length: 17
CDR3 DNA: TGTGCCAGCAGCTCAATTCTAACAGGTTCTGGGGCCAACGTCCTGACTTTC
CDR3 protein: CASSSILTGSGANVLTF

V gene: TRBV28
clone size: NA
J gene: TRBJ2-7
D gene: NA
CDR3 length: 13
CDR3 DNA: TGTGCCATCTCCAAGGCAGGACCCTACGAGCAGTACTTC
CDR3 protein: CAISKAGPYEQYF

V gene: TRBV5-1
clone size: NA
J gene: TRBJ2-7
D gene: NA
CDR3 length: 13
CDR3 DNA: TGCGCCAGCAGCGAGGACCCACAAGGGGAGCAGTACTTC
CDR3 protein: CASSEDPQGEQYF

V gene: TRBV11-3
clone size: NA
J gene: TRBJ2-1
D gene: TRBD2
CDR3 length: 14
CDR3 DNA: TGTGCCAGCAGCCATCAGACTAGCGGCAATGAGCAGTTCTTC
CDR3 protein: CASSHQTSGNEQFF

V gene: TRBV28
clone size: NA
J gene: TRBJ2-1
D gene: TRBD2
CDR3 length: 17
CDR3 DNA: TGTGCCAGCAGTCCCCGGACTAGCGGGAGACCCAATAGCGGGCAGTTCTTC
CDR3 protein: CASSPRTSGRPNSGQFF

V gene: TRBV11-2
clone size: NA
J gene: TRBJ1-4
D gene: NA
CDR3 length: 15
CDR3 DNA: TGTGCCAGCAGCTTAGTGCGAGGACCTAATGAAAAACTGTTTTTT
CDR3 protein: CASSLVRGPNEKLFF

V gene: TRBV6-5
clone size: NA
J gene: TRBJ2-1
D gene: NA
CDR3 length: 15
CDR3 DNA: TGTGCCAGCAGTTACTCGGGCAGGGTGCAGGAAGGGCAGTTCTTC
CDR3 protein: CASSYSGRVQEGQFF

V gene: TRBV2
clone size: NA
J gene: TRBJ2-5
D gene: NA
CDR3 length: 13
CDR3 DNA: TGTGCCAGCAGTGACGGGTTCCAAGAGACCCAGTACTTC
CDR3 protein: CASSDGFQETQYF

V gene: TRBV6-1
clone size: NA
J gene: TRBJ1-6
D gene: TRBD1
CDR3 length: 15
CDR3 DNA: TGTGCCAGCAGTGTTAGCGGACAGGCGGATTCACCCCTCCACTTT
CDR3 protein: CASSVSGQADSPLHF

V gene: TRBV27
clone size: NA
J gene: TRBJ1-5
D gene: NA
CDR3 length: 16
CDR3 DNA: TGTGCCAGCAGGCCCACAGGACCAAGGAGCAATCAGCCCCAGCATTTT
CDR3 protein: CASRPTGPRSNQPQHF

V gene: TRBV6-5
clone size: once
J gene: TRBJ2-5
D gene: NA
CDR3 length: 15
CDR3 DNA: TGTGCCAGCGCCCGCCGGCAGCGGGTCGTTGAGACCCAGTACTTC
CDR3 protein: CASARRQRVVETQYF

V gene: TRBV19
clone size: NA
J gene: TRBJ2-1
D gene: NA
CDR3 length: 11
CDR3 DNA: TGTGCCAGTAGCGCTATCAATGAGCAGTTCTTC
CDR3 protein: CASSAINEQFF

V gene: TRBV4-2
clone size: NA
J gene: TRBJ2-7
D gene: NA
CDR3 length: 15
CDR3 DNA: TGTGCCAGCAGCCAAGACAGGGGATATTTCTACGAGCAGTACTTC
CDR3 protein: CASSQDRGYFYEQYF

V gene: TRBV27
clone size: NA
J gene: TRBJ1-3
D gene: TRBD1
CDR3 length: 20
CDR3 DNA: TGTGCCAGCAGTCCTCGTCGGACAGGGACCTCACTTGCCTCTGGAAACACCATATATTTT
CDR3 protein: CASSPRRTGTSLASGNTIYF

V gene: TRBV7-2
clone size: NA
J gene: TRBJ1-5
D gene: NA
CDR3 length: 15
CDR3 DNA: TGTGCCAGCAGCTCCCCAGGGATACGCAATCAGCCCCAGCATTTT
CDR3 protein: CASSSPGIRNQPQHF

V gene: TRBV7-6
clone size: NA
J gene: TRBJ2-1
D gene: NA
CDR3 length: 19
CDR3 DNA: TGTGCCAGCAGCTTAGTCGGCGGATTAGCGCAGAGCTCCTACAATGAGCAGTTCTTC
CDR3 protein: CASSLVGGLAQSSYNEQFF

V gene: TRBV15
clone size: NA
J gene: TRBJ1-2
D gene: NA
CDR3 length: 16
CDR3 DNA: TGTGCCACCAGCAGAGGGCCCGGGGGGGCTCATTATGGCTACACCTTC
CDR3 protein: CATSRGPGGAHYGYTF

V gene: TRBV7-9
clone size: few
J gene: TRBJ2-2
D gene: TRBD2
CDR3 length: 16
CDR3 DNA: TGTGCCAGCAGCTGGGCTAGCGGGAGGATGACCGGGGAGCTGTTTTTT
CDR3 protein: CASSWASGRMTGELFF

V gene: TRBV30
clone size: NA
J gene: TRBJ2-7
D gene: TRBD2
CDR3 length: 15
CDR3 DNA: TGTGCCACCCCCCCCGGACTAGCGGACTACTACGAGCAGTACTTC
CDR3 protein: CATPPGLADYYEQYF

V gene: TRBV4-1
clone size: NA
J gene: TRBJ2-2
D gene: NA
CDR3 length: 16
CDR3 DNA: TGCGCCAGCAGCCAAGACCTTTTGCGGTCCACCGGGGAGCTGTTTTTT
CDR3 protein: CASSQDLLRSTGELFF

V gene: TRBV2
clone size: NA
J gene: TRBJ2-1
D gene: TRBD2
CDR3 length: 16
CDR3 DNA: TGTGCCAGCAGTGAATCCAGGACTAGCGGGAGATTTGAGCAGTTCTTC
CDR3 protein: CASSESRTSGRFEQFF

V gene: TRBV21-1
clone size: once
J gene: TRBJ1-2
D gene: NA
CDR3 length: 13
CDR3 DNA: TGTGCCAGCTCAACACGGCGGGGGCAGGGCTACACCTTC
CDR3 protein: CASSTRRGQGYTF

V gene: TRBV7-9
clone size: NA
J gene: TRBJ2-3
D gene: NA
CDR3 length: 13
CDR3 DNA: TGTGCCAGCAGCTCTTCGGGGTCAGATACGCAGTATTTT
CDR3 protein: CASSSSGSDTQYF

V gene: TRBV19
clone size: NA
J gene: TRBJ1-1
D gene: TRBD1
CDR3 length: 15
CDR3 DNA: TGTGCCAGTAGTATAAGTTTGGGACAGGGCTCGGCAGCTTTCTTT
CDR3 protein: CASSISLGQGSAAFF